This T cell receptor (beta chain) was sequenced in a study of blood T cell repertoires in COVID-19. Assay used: immunoSEQ multiplex PCR; TCRdb lists only in-frame clones, some missing. This table has about 110,000 clones, 80% to 90% appearing once. V lost 5 bases, J lost 7 bases, and 17 bases lay in between. This CDR3 has 14 residues. Germline V gene data show CDR1 as MNHEY and CDR2 as SVGEGT. The V gene is TRBV6-2 or TRBV6-3, the J gene TRBJ1-2, with D uncertain. The receptor comes from a human donor in a cohort sampled during active COVID-19. The sample consisted of peripheral blood. The CDR3 is CASSHFGLPFGYTF. Written as DNA, the CDR3 is TGTGCCAGCAGTCACTTTGGGCTGCCGTTTGGCTACACCTTC.